The 31 T cell receptor beta chains given below trace back to one sample, sequenced in a study of T-cell reconstitution after alpha-beta-depleted transplantation in children. Library preparation (for TCRbeta) was performed with unique molecular identifiers. TCRdb used MiXCR to reprocess the PCR reads, holding one entry per CDR3 protein. The data show around 94,000 distinct CDR3 sequences, under 7% seen once. The specimen comprised PBMCs, mostly from graft donor cells, sampled 60 days after TCRalphabeta/CD19-depleted stem cell transplant. The receptors derive from a female patient between 2 and 15 years old who had a stem cell transplant for Fanconi anemia, so the T cells may come from the graft donor.

Regarding this clonotype: A much larger clone sits a single nucleotide away, making a read error possible. The genes are TRBV6-2 or TRBV6-3 and TRBJ2-5; D gene ambiguous. Trimming pared 2 bases from V and 5 bases from J, leaving 3 bases between. Germline lookup yields CDR1 MNHEY and CDR2 SVGEGT. The CDR3 spans 11 residues. CDR3 amino acids: CASSYMETQYF. CDR3 bases: TGTGCCAGCAGTTACATGGAGACCCAGTACTTC.

This sequence joins TRBV5-6 and TRBJ2-7; 8 nucleotides line up with TRBD1. CDR3 length equals 17 residues. With 4 bases clipped from V and 3 bases from J, the junction kept 15 bases outside the gene matches. The germline gives CDR1 SGHDT, CDR2 YYEEEE. The CDR3 spells CASSIGSYWTGSYEQYF. The DNA of the CDR3 is TGTGCCAGCAGCATCGGTAGCTACTGGACAGGGAGCTACGAGCAGTACTTC.

This clonotype was recorded many times. The rearrangement joins TRBV6-5 to TRBJ2-6, with 7 bases matching TRBD1. The junction had 7 bases not matched to a gene; V was cut back by 0 bases and J by 11 bases. CDR1 is MNHEY, CDR2 SVGAGI, per germline. The CDR3 totals 15 residues. This CDR3 reads CASSYSGQLLHVLTF. CDR3 DNA: TGTGCCAGCAGTTACTCGGGACAGTTACTTCACGTCCTGACTTTC.

This clonotype was counted ten times or more. V and J are TRBV6-5 and TRBJ2-1; D unclear. The CDR3 totals 12 residues. Germline CDR1 is MNHEY and CDR2 is SVGAGI. V lost 5 bases and J 7 bases, leaving 9 bases between the germline ends. The chain's CDR3 is CASSTWRNEQFF. The CDR3 coding sequence is TGTGCCAGCAGTACCTGGCGGAATGAGCAGTTCTTC.

This clonotype was observed at least ten times. The chain combines TRBV7-2 with TRBJ2-1, with 9 bases lining up with TRBD2. The V gene end was trimmed by 5 bases and the J gene end by 6 bases; junction bases not matched to a gene: 5. Germline CDR1 SGHTA, CDR2 FQGNSA. The CDR3 is made up of 14 amino acids. CDR3 residues: CASSGLARINEQFF. In DNA, the CDR3 is TGTGCCAGCAGCGGACTAGCGAGAATCAATGAGCAGTTCTTC.

There are many counts of this clonotype. J is TRBJ2-3 and V is TRBV5-1, with 13 bases fitting TRBD2. Per the germline V gene, CDR1 is SGHRS and CDR2 is YFSETQ. The CDR3 loop spans 20 amino acids. Trimming removed 2 bases from V and 5 bases from J; junction bases left unmatched: 17. DNA for the CDR3: TGCGCCAGCAGCTTTTTTCCCGGGACTAGCGGGGATGACTCGAGAGATACGCAGTATTTT. It specifies CASSFFPGTSGDDSRDTQYF.

This clonotype has at least ten counts. The genes are TRBV20-1 and TRBJ1-5; D remains ambiguous. The length of the CDR3 is 14 residues. V was pared by 1 base and J by 5 bases, with 12 bases between. Germline V gives CDR1 DFQATT, CDR2 SNEGSKA (reference sequence). Here the CDR3 reads CSARVGRVHQPQHF. CDR3 sequence (DNA): TGCAGTGCTAGAGTAGGAAGGGTGCATCAGCCCCAGCATTTT.

The V and J genes are TRBV7-9 and TRBJ1-2; 8 bases agree with TRBD1. The CDR3 is 16 residues long. V gave up 5 bases and J gave up 2 bases; unmatched junction bases: 10. CDR1 SEHNR and CDR2 FQNEAQ come from the germline V gene (reference sequence). The CDR3 here is CASSRDRGRFNYGYTF. The DNA for the CDR3 is TGTGCCAGCAGCCGAGACAGGGGCCGCTTCAACTATGGCTACACCTTC.

This clonotype has just a few counts. CDR3 sequence (DNA): TGTGCCAGCATTACAGGACGTCTAGCGGGAGACGGTTACGAGCAGTACTTC. Translating gives CASITGRLAGDGYEQYF. The gene calls are TRBV2 and TRBJ2-7; TRBD2 matches 10 bases. The V gene's germline CDR1 is SNHLY and CDR2 FYNNEI. The CDR3 runs to 17 residues. The V gene end was trimmed by 7 bases and the J gene end by 4 bases; junction bases not matched to a gene: 16.

V usage is TRBV15 and J usage is TRBJ1-2, with D perhaps TRBD1 (5 bases). CDR1 and CDR2 (germline): LNHNV, YYDKDF (reference sequence). The CDR3 extends over 13 amino acids. Trimming removed 0 bases at V and 13 bases at J, with 15 bases between. The CDR3 bases are TGTGCCACCAGCAGAGATATTGGGGCAGGTGCCACCTTC. Amino acids: CATSRDIGAGATF.

The V call is TRBV4-1, the J call TRBJ1-2; a weak D match, TRBD1 (5 bases). CDR1 and CDR2 from the germline V gene are MGHRA and YSYEKL. The CDR3 covers 13 residues. V was cut by 2 bases and J by 6 bases, with 10 bases left in between. The CDR3 coding sequence is TGCGCCAGCAGCCAACCAGGGTGGGATGGCTACACCTTC. Amino acid sequence: CASSQPGWDGYTF.

This clonotype has at least ten counts. The chain joins TRBV5-1 to TRBJ2-1, with D possibly being TRBD1 (5 bases). V was cut by 0 bases and J by 9 bases, with 7 bases left in between. This CDR3 spans 12 amino acids. Germline assignment: CDR1 SGHRS and CDR2 YFSETQ. The CDR3 protein is CASSLAQGEQFF. In DNA form, the CDR3 reads TGCGCCAGCAGCTTGGCCCAGGGTGAGCAGTTCTTC.

This clonotype was counted many times. V gene TRBV20-1 combines with J gene TRBJ2-3; D is possibly TRBD1 or TRBD2 (5 bases each). V was clipped by 3 bases and J by 5 bases, with 15 bases between them. CDR1 DFQATT and CDR2 SNEGSKA come from the germline V gene (reference sequence). This CDR3 contains 14 residues. The CDR3 here is CSASGDSRGDTQYF. CDR3 in DNA: TGCAGTGCTAGCGGAGACAGTCGGGGAGATACGCAGTATTTT.

The table lists this clonotype with many counts. The CDR3 loop is CASSTSGRAYEQYF. The CDR3 DNA sequence: TGTGCCAGCAGTACTAGCGGGAGGGCCTACGAGCAGTACTTC. This chain uses TRBV12-3 or TRBV12-4 with TRBJ2-7, with 13 bases matching TRBD2. V lost 5 bases, J lost 2 bases, and 0 bases stayed unmatched. This CDR3 is 14 amino acids long.

This clonotype was counted many times. This sequence joins TRBV28 and TRBJ2-1; unclear D gene. The CDR3 has 15 residues. Deletions cut 6 bases from V and 8 bases from J, with 20 bases between. Germline V lookup: CDR1 MDHEN, CDR2 SYDVKM. CDR3 loop: CASSVDEASWDEQFF. The CDR3 nucleotides are TGTGCCAGCAGCGTTGACGAGGCCTCGTGGGATGAGCAGTTCTTC.

This clonotype was recorded many times. The V gene is TRBV5-1, the J gene TRBJ1-1, with D unclear. The CDR3 length is 14 residues. V lost 0 bases, J lost 4 bases, and 10 bases lay in between. Germline lookup yields CDR1 SGHRS and CDR2 YFSETQ. CDR3 protein: CASSLALGSTEAFF. Here the CDR3 DNA reads TGCGCCAGCAGCTTGGCCTTGGGAAGCACTGAAGCTTTCTTT.

In this sample, this clonotype turned up many times. This chain connects TRBV11-1 to TRBJ2-7, with 7 bases aligning to TRBD2. After removal of 0 bases from V and 2 bases from J, the junction contained 7 bases not matched to a gene. The germline V gene encodes CDR1 SGHAT and CDR2 FQDESV (reference sequence). The CDR3 contains 16 residues. The DNA for the CDR3 is TGTGCCAGCAGCTTAGCGTTGGAGGGGAGGGCCTACGAGCAGTACTTC. Protein product: CASSLALEGRAYEQYF. Full variable domain (outside the CDR3, taken from reference TRBV11-1 and TRBJ2-7): EAEVAQSPRYKITEKSQAVAFWCDPISGHATLYWYRQILGQGPELLVQFQDESVVDDSQLPKDRFSAERLKGVDSTLKIQPAELGDSAMYLCASSLALEGRAYEQYFGPGTRLTVT.

This clonotype was recorded many times. The V and J genes are TRBV28 and TRBJ1-6; the D gene is possibly TRBD1 (6 bases). V lost 5 bases and J 0 bases, leaving 17 bases between the germline ends. This CDR3 has 18 amino acids. The germline gives CDR1 MDHEN, CDR2 SYDVKM. CDR3 DNA sequence: TGTGCCAGCAGTCCCCCGACAGGTTTAGGCTCCTATAATTCACCCCTCCACTTT. It codes for CASSPPTGLGSYNSPLHF.

This clonotype was found a few times. The V and J genes are TRBV24-1 and TRBJ2-1, with TRBD1 as a possible D gene (6 bases). The CDR3 contains 14 residues. Trimming stripped 5 bases from V and 6 bases from J, with 13 bases between. Germline CDR1 and CDR2: KGHDR and SFDVKD. The CDR3, as DNA: TGTGCCACCAGTGCCTGGCGACAGGCCAATGAGCAGTTCTTC. The encoded protein is CATSAWRQANEQFF.

This clonotype was seen more than once but under ten times. The CDR3 DNA sequence: TGCAGTGCTAGAGCTGGCGGCCCCTACGAGCAGTACTTC. Protein: CSARAGGPYEQYF. V is TRBV20-1 and J is TRBJ2-7; no clear D gene. The CDR3 consists of 13 residues. Between the trimmed V and J ends, which lost 1 base and 2 bases, there was a span of 9 bases. Germline V gives CDR1 DFQATT, CDR2 SNEGSKA (reference sequence).

The gene calls are TRBV6-1 and TRBJ2-5, with a possible D match to TRBD1 (5 bases). The CDR3 extends over 12 amino acids. Germline CDR1 reads MNHNS; CDR2 reads SASEGT. Deletions cut 6 bases from V and 5 bases from J, with 10 bases between. The CDR3 DNA reads TGTGCCAGCAGCCAGGGTTCCGAGACCCAGTACTTC. Translated: CASSQGSETQYF.

The sample holds a few counts of this clonotype. The chain joins TRBV5-1 to TRBJ1-2; D is undetermined. CDR1 and CDR2 from the germline V gene are SGHRS and YFSETQ. The germline V and J ends were trimmed by 0 bases and 3 bases, with 6 bases remaining between them. This CDR3 contains 13 residues. The CDR3 spells CASSLDVDYGYTF. CDR3 in DNA: TGCGCCAGCAGCTTGGACGTCGACTATGGCTACACCTTC. The full variable domain, rest sourced from reference TRBV5-1 and TRBJ1-2, is KAGVTQTPRYLIKTRGQQVTLSCSPISGHRSVSWYQQTPGQGLQFLFEYFSETQRNKGNFPGRFSGRQFSNSRSEMNVSTLELGDSALYLCASSLDVDYGYTFGSGTRLTVV.

This rearrangement joins TRBV5-1 to TRBJ2-3; no firm D call. Germline CDR1 SGHRS, CDR2 YFSETQ. Trimming left V 0 bases short and J 2 bases short, with 13 bases between. The CDR3 is 16 amino acids. CDR3 loop: CASSLAPASVTDTQYF. The CDR3 coding sequence is TGCGCCAGCAGCTTGGCTCCAGCATCCGTCACAGATACGCAGTATTTT.

This clonotype was counted between two and nine times. This chain joins TRBV5-1 and TRBJ2-5; D is ambiguous. V was cut by 4 bases and J by 5 bases, with 6 bases left in between. Germline V CDR1 and CDR2: SGHRS, YFSETQ. The CDR3 length is 11 residues. The CDR3 spells CASSISETQYF. CDR3 DNA sequence: TGCGCCAGCAGCATATCGGAGACCCAGTACTTC.

This clonotype was seen more than once but under ten times. The J gene is TRBJ1-5, the V gene TRBV20-1; D gene uncertain. Trimming left V 0 bases short and J 4 bases short, with 7 bases between. CDR3 size: 13 residues. The germline CDR1 and CDR2 sequences are DFQATT and SNEGSKA (reference sequence). CDR3 DNA: TGCAGTGCTAGAGATCCGAATAATCAGCCCCAGCATTTT. It is translated as CSARDPNNQPQHF.

This chain connects TRBV18 to TRBJ2-5; TRBD2 matches 12 bases. V lost 4 bases, J lost 6 bases, and 18 bases stayed unmatched. The CDR3 covers 19 residues. In germline, CDR1 is KGHSH, CDR2 LQKENI. CDR3 amino acids: CASSHEITWTSGTGKTQYF. Written as DNA, the CDR3 is TGTGCCAGCTCACACGAAATAACCTGGACTAGCGGGACCGGGAAGACCCAGTACTTC.

The rearrangement uses TRBV6-1 and TRBJ2-5, with TRBD2 matching over 9 bases. V trimming: 6 bases; J trimming: 4 bases; junction bases outside the gene matches: 18. The germline V gene has CDR1 MNHNS and CDR2 SASEGT. This CDR3 has 18 amino acids. CDR3 nucleotide sequence: TGTGCCAGCAGCCGTGGGTTGGCGGGGGGGCCATTCCGAGAGACCCAGTACTTC. This translates into CASSRGLAGGPFRETQYF.

This clonotype has ten or more counts. The rearrangement links TRBV7-9 to TRBJ2-3; D call uncertain. Germline lookup yields CDR1 SEHNR and CDR2 FQNEAQ (reference sequence). The CDR3 totals 16 residues. Trimming removed 6 bases from V and 9 bases from J, with 25 bases in between. DNA of the CDR3: TGTGCCAGCAGTTTCGGCGCCCTGCGACCTGGGGAAACGCAGTATTTT. Translated, it gives CASSFGALRPGETQYF. Full variable domain (missing parts from reference TRBV7-9 and TRBJ2-3): DTGVSQNPRHKITKRGQNVTFRCDPISEHNRLYWYRQTLGQGPEFLTYFQNEAQLEKSRLLSDRFSAERPKGSFSTLEIQRTEQGDSAMYLCASSFGALRPGETQYFGPGTRLTVL.

The chain couples TRBV5-1 to TRBJ2-5, with 9 bases aligning to TRBD2. J lost 2 bases, V lost 1 base, and 6 bases had no gene match. Germline-derived CDR1 and CDR2 are SGHRS and YFSETQ. CDR3 length: 16 amino acids. The CDR3 protein is CASSLRSGGLQETQYF. The DNA of the CDR3 is TGCGCCAGCAGCTTGCGGAGCGGGGGGTTACAAGAGACCCAGTACTTC.

This clonotype was recorded at least ten times. The V gene is TRBV27, the J gene TRBJ1-5, with D hard to call. Trimming left V 6 bases short and J 5 bases short, with 11 bases between. Germline assignment: CDR1 MNHEY and CDR2 SMNVEV (reference sequence). The CDR3 runs 13 residues. CDR3 bases: TGTGCCAGCAGCTTCTCCGAGTATCAGCCCCAGCATTTT. It yields the protein CASSFSEYQPQHF.

This clonotype appeared a few times. The rearrangement uses TRBV12-3 or TRBV12-4 and TRBJ2-3, with 13 bases matching TRBD2. The J segment lost 6 bases and the V segment lost 6 bases, leaving 15 bases of the junction unmatched. The CDR3 has 18 amino acids. The CDR3 loop reads CASSKLAGGPRGTDTQYF. The CDR3 DNA sequence: TGTGCCAGCAGCAAACTAGCGGGAGGGCCCAGGGGGACGGATACGCAGTATTTT.